These 11 T cell receptor beta chains were sequenced from one sample in a study of cytomegalovirus exposure and HLA in healthy donors. Primers for the PCR totalled 60 Vbeta and 13 Jbeta. The method was immunoSEQ multiplex PCR; TCRdb's version includes in-frame clones alone and lacks a portion of them. The table lists 60,000 to 80,000 clones, over 60% of them singletons. The source material was PBMCs. These receptors were obtained from a woman aged 30 to 39 in good health and CMV-seronegative.

This clone was detected a few times. The chain has TRBV5-6 and TRBJ2-3; possible D gene TRBD1, 5 bases. The CDR3 has 15 amino acids. The germline CDR1 and CDR2 sequences are SGHDT and YYEEEE. Trimming removed 0 bases at V and 1 base at J, with 9 bases between. The CDR3 bases are TGTGCCAGCAGCTTGGTACAGGCGGGCACAGATACGCAGTATTTT. Protein sequence: CASSLVQAGTDTQYF.

The CDR3 reads CASTVDKLFGYEQYF. CDR3 DNA sequence: TGCGCCAGCACAGTGGACAAGCTTTTCGGCTACGAGCAGTACTTC. The chain carries TRBV5-1 and TRBJ2-5; D is possibly TRBD1 (5 bases). The end of the DNA fits TRBJ2-7 better, so the J call may be wrong. The CDR3 covers 15 residues. CDR1 is SGHRS and CDR2 is YFSETQ in the germline V gene.

V is TRBV19 and J is TRBJ2-7; 8 positions agree with TRBD1. The J segment lost 6 bases and the V segment lost 3 bases, leaving 19 bases of the junction unmatched. This CDR3 spans 18 amino acids. The germline gives CDR1 LNHDA, CDR2 SQIVND (reference sequence). CDR3 protein: CASSMDLGQGARYREQYV. The CDR3 DNA sequence: TGTGCCAGTAGTATGGATCTTGGGCAGGGGGCGCGATATCGCGAGCAGTACGTC.

A remark on this clone: A junction end diverges from the germline sequence, so it may reflect a read error. J is TRBJ2-7 and V is TRBV5-1, with 7 bases aligning to TRBD1. Per germline, CDR1 SGHRS and CDR2 YFSETQ. The CDR3 extends over 15 amino acids. CDR3 loop: CASSFDRAVSHEQYF. The CDR3 DNA reads as TGCGCCAGCAGCTTCGACAGGGCGGTCTCCCACGAGCAGTACTTC.

The chain joins TRBV28 to TRBJ2-7, with a weak D call TRBD2 (5 bases). From germline, CDR1 is MDHEN and CDR2 SYDVKM. The CDR3 spans 17 residues. The V end was cut by 7 bases, the J end by 4 bases, with 26 bases between. CDR3 sequence: CASNSPGRGSTFYEQYF. In DNA form, the CDR3 reads TGTGCCAGCAATTCTCCCGGTAGAGGGAGTACGTTTTACGAGCAGTACTTC.

The J gene is TRBJ1-2, the V gene TRBV18; D remains ambiguous. Trimming took 2 bases from V and 2 from J, leaving 15 bases between them. Germline V gene data show CDR1 as KGHSH and CDR2 as LQKENI. CDR3 length: 16 amino acids. CDR3 sequence: CASSPSGGPQNYGYTF. The CDR3 coding sequence is TGTGCCAGCTCACCATCTGGAGGTCCCCAAAACTATGGCTACACCTTC.

V and J are TRBV28 and TRBJ1-1; no definite D call. There are 14 residues in the CDR3. Looked up from germline, CDR1 is MDHEN and CDR2 is SYDVKM. Trimming removed 6 bases from V and 3 bases from J, with 14 bases in between. The CDR3 here is CASSLPGSDTEAFF. The CDR3 DNA reads TGTGCCAGCAGCCTACCTGGTTCGGACACTGAAGCTTTCTTT.

The V call is TRBV5-1, the J call TRBJ2-2; D uncertain. V shed 7 bases and J shed 1 base, with 14 bases lying between them. There are 15 residues in the CDR3. Germline values: CDR1 SGHRS, CDR2 YFSETQ. The DNA of the CDR3 is TGCGCCAGCGTGTACAATTCAAGGAACACCGGGGAGCTGTTTTTT. It yields the protein CASVYNSRNTGELFF.

In its sample, this clone is medium-sized. The CDR3 DNA reads TGTGGCGCGGGGGGAGACTCTGGAAACACCATATATTTT. As protein: CGAGGDSGNTIYF. The chain employs TRBV6-5 and TRBJ1-3; D is perhaps TRBD1 (5 bases). Per germline, CDR1 MNHEY and CDR2 SVGAGI. The CDR3 spans 13 residues.

The rearrangement links TRBV11-2 to TRBJ1-1; TRBD1 matches at 12 bases. V dropped 7 bases and J dropped 4; count of bases not matched to a gene: 10. Looked up from germline, CDR1 is SGHAT and CDR2 is FQNNGV. The CDR3 extends over 16 amino acids. The CDR3 spells CASNRDRGRLVTEAFF. The CDR3, as DNA: TGTGCCAGCAACCGGGACAGGGGGCGCCTGGTCACTGAAGCTTTCTTT.

The rearrangement links TRBV6-5 to TRBJ2-5, with 8 bases lining up with TRBD1. The CDR3 sequence is 14 residues long. V dropped 4 bases and J dropped 4; count of bases not matched to a gene: 5. Germline-derived CDR1 and CDR2 are MNHEY and SVGAGI. CDR3 in DNA: TGTGCCAGCAGTTTAACAGGGGGAAGAGAGACCCAGTACTTC. Residues: CASSLTGGRETQYF.